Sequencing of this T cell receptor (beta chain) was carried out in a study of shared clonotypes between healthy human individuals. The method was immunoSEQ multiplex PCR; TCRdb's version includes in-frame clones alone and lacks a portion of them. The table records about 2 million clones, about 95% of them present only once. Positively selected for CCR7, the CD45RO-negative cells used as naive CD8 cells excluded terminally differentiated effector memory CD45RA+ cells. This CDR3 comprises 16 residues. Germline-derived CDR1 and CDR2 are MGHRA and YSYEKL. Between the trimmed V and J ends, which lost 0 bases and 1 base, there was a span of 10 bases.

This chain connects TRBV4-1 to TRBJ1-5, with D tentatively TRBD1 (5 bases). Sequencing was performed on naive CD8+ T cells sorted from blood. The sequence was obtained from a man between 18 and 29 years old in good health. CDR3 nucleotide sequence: TGCGCCAGCAGCCAAGAGTTCGGGGGGAGCAATCAGCCCCAGCATTTT. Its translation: CASSQEFGGSNQPQHF.